This T cell receptor (beta chain) originates from a study of T-cell reconstitution after alpha-beta-depleted transplantation in children. This clonotype came up many times. Its target is not known. Trimming stripped 2 bases from V and 9 bases from J, with 15 bases between. CDR1 is SGHRS, CDR2 YFSETQ, per germline. This CDR3 is 14 amino acids long. Researchers prepared the TCRbeta library using unique molecular identifiers, the study reports. TCRdb re-derived calls from the PCR reads in MiXCR, one entry per CDR3 protein. The table records roughly 300,000 distinct CDR3 sequences, 11% of them present only once. Study conclusions and caveats: At day 60, the high TCRbeta diversity found in some patients originated from recipient T cells and thymic progenitors that had survived. At around two months after transplant, the alpha-beta T cells were reportedly derived from several hundred expanded clones that came from non-depleted graft cells.

This receptor was obtained from a male patient between 2 and 15 years old who had a stem cell transplant for chronic granulomatous disease, so the T cells may come from the graft donor. The sample here was peripheral blood, taken 180 days after TCRalphabeta/CD19-depleted stem cell transplant. V and J are TRBV5-1 and TRBJ2-1, with D maybe TRBD1 (6 bases). The chain's CDR3 is CASSFQGLRGEQFF. CDR3 in DNA: TGCGCCAGCAGCTTTCAGGGGCTCCGGGGTGAGCAGTTCTTC.